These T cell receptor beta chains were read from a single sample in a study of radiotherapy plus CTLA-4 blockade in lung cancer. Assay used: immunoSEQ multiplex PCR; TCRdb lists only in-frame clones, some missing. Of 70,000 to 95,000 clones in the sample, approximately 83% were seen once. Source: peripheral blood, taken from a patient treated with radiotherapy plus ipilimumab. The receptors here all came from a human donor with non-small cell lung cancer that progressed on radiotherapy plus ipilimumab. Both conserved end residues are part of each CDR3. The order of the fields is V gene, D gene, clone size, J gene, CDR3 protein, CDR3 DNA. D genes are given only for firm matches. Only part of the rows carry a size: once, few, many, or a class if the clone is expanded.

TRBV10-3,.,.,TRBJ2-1,CAISESSNEQFF,TGTGCCATCAGTGAGTCGTCCAATGAGCAGTTCTTC
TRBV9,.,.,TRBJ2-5,CASSGRDTPKETQYF,TGTGCCAGCAGCGGGAGGGACACCCCCAAAGAGACCCAGTACTTC
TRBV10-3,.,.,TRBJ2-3,CAISENGQGLGADTQYF,TGTGCCATCAGTGAAAACGGGCAGGGCCTCGGGGCAGATACGCAGTATTTT
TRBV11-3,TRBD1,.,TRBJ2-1,CASSWDRGSYNEQFF,TGTGCCAGCAGCTGGGACAGGGGGTCCTACAATGAGCAGTTCTTC
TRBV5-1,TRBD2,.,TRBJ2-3,CASSAGGGADTQYF,TGCGCCAGCAGCGCGGGGGGCGGGGCAGATACGCAGTATTTT
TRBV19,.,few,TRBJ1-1,CASREYRETEAFF,TGTGCCAGTAGGGAATATAGGGAGACTGAAGCTTTCTTT
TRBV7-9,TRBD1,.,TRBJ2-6,CASSLADRGLSGANVLTF,TGTGCCAGCAGCTTAGCCGACAGGGGACTCTCTGGGGCCAACGTCCTGACTTTC
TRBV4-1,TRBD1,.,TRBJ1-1,CASSQAPGTGLGMNTEAFF,TGCGCCAGCAGCCAAGCCCCCGGGACAGGCCTAGGCATGAACACTGAAGCTTTCTTT
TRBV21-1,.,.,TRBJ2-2,CASSKVDTSGGKGTGELFF,TGTGCCAGCAGCAAAGTTGACACTAGCGGGGGGAAAGGCACCGGGGAGCTGTTTTTT
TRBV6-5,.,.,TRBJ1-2,CASIHPNYGYTF,TGTGCCAGCATTCACCCTAACTATGGCTACACCTTC
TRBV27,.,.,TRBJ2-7,CASSLGGTAKEYF,TGTGCCAGCTCCCTGGGCGGAACGGCTAAAGAGTACTTC
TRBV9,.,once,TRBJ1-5,CASSVGGDNQPQHF,TGTGCCAGCAGCGTGGGTGGGGACAATCAGCCCCAGCATTTT
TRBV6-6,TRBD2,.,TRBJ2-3,CASSWTSGASDTQYF,TGTGCCAGCAGCTGGACTAGCGGTGCGTCAGATACGCAGTATTTT
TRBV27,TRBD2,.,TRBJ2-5,CASRGGFTQYF,TGTGCCAGCAGGGGAGGGTTCACCCAGTACTTC
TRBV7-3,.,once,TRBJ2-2,CASSPGGAVGELFF,TGTGCCAGCTCGCCCGGCGGAGCGGTCGGGGAGCTGTTTTTT
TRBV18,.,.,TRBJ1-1,CASLPPGGSNTEAFF,TGTGCCAGCTTACCACCCGGGGGTTCGAACACTGAAGCTTTCTTT
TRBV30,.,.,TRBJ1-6,CAWSLGSYNSPLHF,TGTGCCTGGAGTCTGGGAAGCTATAATTCACCCCTCCACTTT
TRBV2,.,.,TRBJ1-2,CASSGQSAGYTF,TGTGCCAGCAGTGGACAGTCGGCTGGCTACACCTTC
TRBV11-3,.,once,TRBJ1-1,CASSLVGDTEAFF,TGTGCCAGCAGCTTAGTGGGGGACACTGAAGCTTTCTTT
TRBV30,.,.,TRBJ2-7,CAWSVQGYEQYF,TGTGCCTGGAGTGTACAGGGCTACGAGCAGTACTTC
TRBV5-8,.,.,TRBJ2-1,CASSLNRGGHNEQFF,TGTGCCAGCAGCTTAAACAGGGGGGGTCACAATGAGCAGTTCTTC
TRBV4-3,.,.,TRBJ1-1,CASSQDMKGSTEAFF,TGCGCCAGCAGCCAAGATATGAAGGGTAGCACTGAAGCTTTCTTT
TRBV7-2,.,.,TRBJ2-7,CASSTTALYEQYF,TGTGCCAGCAGCACTACCGCTCTCTACGAGCAGTACTTC
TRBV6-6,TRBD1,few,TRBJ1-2,CASSSGQGGYGYTF,TGTGCCAGCAGTTCTGGACAGGGAGGGTATGGCTACACCTTC
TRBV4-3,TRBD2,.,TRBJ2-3,CASSGQRGGDTQYF,TGCGCCAGCAGCGGTCAGCGGGGGGGAGATACGCAGTATTTT
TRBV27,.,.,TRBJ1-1,CASQYRAWTEAFF,TGTGCCAGCCAATACAGGGCGTGGACTGAAGCTTTCTTT
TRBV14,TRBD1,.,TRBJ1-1,CASSPSTGSEAFF,TGTGCCAGCAGCCCGTCGACAGGGTCTGAAGCTTTCTTT
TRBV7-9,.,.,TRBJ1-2,CASGEGSTYGYTF,TGTGCCAGCGGGGAGGGGTCGACATATGGCTACACCTTC
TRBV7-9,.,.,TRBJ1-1,CASSPVLVGNTEAFF,TGTGCCAGCAGCCCTGTCCTTGTGGGGAACACTGAAGCTTTCTTT
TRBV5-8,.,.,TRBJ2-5,CASSPGSIGGETQYF,TGTGCCAGCAGCCCGGGGAGCATAGGGGGAGAGACCCAGTACTTC
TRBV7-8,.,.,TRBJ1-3,CASSPRTEPSGNTIYF,TGTGCCAGCAGCCCCCGGACAGAACCCTCTGGAAACACCATATATTTT
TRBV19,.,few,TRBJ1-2,CASSDRQRIYGYTF,TGTGCCAGTAGTGACCGACAGAGAATTTATGGCTACACCTTC
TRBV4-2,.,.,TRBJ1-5,CASSQGRPGTSNSNQPQHF,TGTGCCAGCAGCCAAGGTAGGCCAGGGACATCCAATAGCAATCAGCCCCAGCATTTT
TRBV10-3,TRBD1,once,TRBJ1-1,CATCSGTGNTEAFF,TGTGCCACCTGCTCCGGGACAGGGAACACTGAAGCTTTCTTT
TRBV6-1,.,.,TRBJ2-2,CASSDLGNTGELFF,TGTGCCAGCAGTGACCTAGGGAACACCGGGGAGCTGTTTTTT
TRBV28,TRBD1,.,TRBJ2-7,CASSRSPGQGTYEQYF,TGTGCCAGCAGCCGCTCACCGGGACAGGGGACCTACGAGCAGTACTTC